These 27 T cell receptor beta chains were all obtained from the same sample, sequenced in a study of siplizumab effects on memory and regulatory T cells. Libraries were prepared by immunoSEQ multiplex PCR; TCRdb keeps only in-frame clonotypes and omits some of them. The sample includes some 100,000 clones, about nine tenths of them seen just once. The sample taken for sequencing was CD4+ T cells sorted from blood. The receptor set was obtained from a human donor in good health. Some clones in this sample may be carry-over from other donors' samples.

A single count supports this clone. The chain has TRBV2 and TRBJ1-1; D may be TRBD1 (6 bases). Trimming shortened V by 7 bases and J by 4 bases, and 22 bases separated the two germline ends. Germline V gene lookup returns CDR1 SNHLY and CDR2 FYNNEI. The CDR3 contains 16 residues. DNA for the CDR3: TGTGCCAGCATTACCGGGGACACAATACGCGGCACTGAAGCTTTCTTT. Translated, it gives CASITGDTIRGTEAFF.

V gene TRBV27 combines with J gene TRBJ2-6; D not certain. CDR3 length: 16 amino acids. The V and J ends lost 6 bases and 0 bases respectively, with 12 bases between them. Germline lookup yields CDR1 MNHEY and CDR2 SMNVEV (reference sequence). CDR3 in amino acids: CASSPRSRSGANVLTF. Written as DNA, the CDR3 is TGTGCCAGCAGCCCCCGTAGCCGCTCTGGGGCCAACGTCCTGACTTTC.

The gene calls are TRBV6-1 and TRBJ2-1, with TRBD1 matching 8 bases. The CDR3 length is 12 residues. V lost 4 bases, J lost 10 bases, and 3 bases stayed unmatched. CDR1 is MNHNS and CDR2 is SASEGT in the germline V gene. CDR3 nucleotide sequence: TGTGCCAGCAGTGGGGGGACAGGCGAGCAGTTCTTC. It encodes CASSGGTGEQFF.

The chain employs TRBV2 and TRBJ1-4; no definite D call. CDR1 SNHLY and CDR2 FYNNEI come from the germline V gene. This CDR3 is built from 13 residues. V was cut by 9 bases and J by 6 bases, with 14 bases left in between. The CDR3 coding sequence is TGTGCCAGTTTCGAACAGATGGATGAAAAACTGTTTTTT. Translated: CASFEQMDEKLFF.

The chain combines TRBV25-1 with TRBJ1-1; maybe TRBD1 (5 bases). CDR1 is MGHDK, CDR2 SYGVNS, per germline. Trimming took off 3 bases at V and 6 bases at J, with 17 bases between the two ends. CDR3 length: 15 amino acids. For the CDR3, the DNA is TGTGCCAGCAGTGAGGGTGGAGCGGGGGAGTCTGAAGCTTTCTTT. Amino acids: CASSEGGAGESEAFF.

The chain uses TRBV9 and TRBJ2-7; TRBD1 matches 8 bases. In germline, CDR1 is SGDLS, CDR2 YYNGEE. J lost 2 bases, V lost 3 bases, and 13 bases had no gene match. CDR3 size: 17 residues. CDR3 residues: CASSAGEWTGQPYEQYF. As DNA, the CDR3 is TGTGCCAGCAGCGCCGGCGAGTGGACAGGGCAGCCCTACGAGCAGTACTTC.

The chain combines TRBV2 with TRBJ2-7; 10 bases agree with TRBD2. This CDR3 is 14 amino acids long. Germline loops: CDR1 SNHLY, CDR2 FYNNEI. V dropped 6 bases and J dropped 3; count of bases not matched to a gene: 5. The CDR3 nucleotides are TGTGCCAGCAGCCAACTAGCGGGAATCTACGAGCAGTACTTC. Protein product: CASSQLAGIYEQYF.

J is TRBJ1-1 and V is TRBV6-5; perhaps TRBD1 as D (6 bases). CDR1 and CDR2 (germline): MNHEY, SVGAGI. V lost 4 bases to trimming and J lost 6 bases, with 12 bases between them. The CDR3 covers 13 residues. The CDR3 region has the DNA TGTGCCAGCAGTTCGCAGGGGTATGCTGAAGCTTTCTTT. Translating gives CASSSQGYAEAFF.

This clone has only one observation. The chain has TRBV6-1 and TRBJ2-3, with 8 nucleotides matching TRBD1. CDR3 length: 14 residues. Germline CDR1 MNHNS, CDR2 SASEGT. The trim removed 8 bases at V and 0 bases at J, leaving 4 bases unmatched. The CDR3 loop is CASVWDRSTDTQYF. The CDR3 coding sequence is TGTGCCAGCGTATGGGACAGGAGCACAGATACGCAGTATTTT.

CDR3 loop: CATSRTMGAGGPPQHF. CDR3 sequence (DNA): TGTGCCACCAGCAGGACAATGGGGGCAGGTGGTCCGCCCCAGCATTTT. The V call is TRBV15, the J call TRBJ1-5; D perhaps matches TRBD1 (6 bases). Germline CDR1 reads LNHNV; CDR2 reads YYDKDF (reference sequence). This CDR3 is 16 amino acids long. Trimming shortened V by 3 bases and J by 9 bases, and 21 bases separated the two germline ends.

The gene calls are TRBV2 and TRBJ2-5; TRBD2 matches at 9 bases. This CDR3 is built from 15 residues. Germline CDR1 reads SNHLY; CDR2 reads FYNNEI. Trimming removed 8 bases from V and 4 bases from J; junction bases left unmatched: 11. CDR3 residues: CASGSTSGRGETQYF. In DNA, the CDR3 is TGTGCCAGCGGCTCGACTAGCGGACGTGGAGAGACCCAGTACTTC.

The CDR3 protein is CASSHPGTGGLYGYTF. CDR3 nucleotide sequence: TGTGCCAGCAGCCATCCCGGGACAGGGGGCCTCTATGGCTACACCTTC. The chain links TRBV11-2 to TRBJ1-2, with TRBD1 matching 12 bases. The CDR3 totals 16 residues. CDR1 is SGHAT and CDR2 is FQNNGV in the germline V gene. The ends lost 5 bases at V and 4 bases at J; junction bases unmatched: 8.

The CDR3 spells CASSLQGFDYGYTF. The CDR3 nucleotides are TGTGCCAGCAGCTTACAGGGATTCGACTATGGCTACACCTTC. The rearrangement uses TRBV5-6 and TRBJ1-2, with TRBD1 as a possible D gene (6 bases). Germline CDR1 and CDR2: SGHDT and YYEEEE. CDR3 length equals 14 residues. V was trimmed by 2 bases and J by 3 bases, leaving 11 bases between them.

The chain uses TRBV7-3 and TRBJ2-2, with D perhaps TRBD1 or TRBD2 (6 bases each). V lost 2 bases and J 4 bases, leaving 14 bases between the germline ends. This CDR3 comprises 16 residues. The germline V gene encodes CDR1 SGHTA and CDR2 FQGTGA. The CDR3 here is CASSLQRGVSTGELFF. DNA for the CDR3: TGTGCCAGCAGCTTACAAAGGGGGGTGAGCACCGGGGAGCTGTTTTTT.

The CDR3, as DNA: TGTGCCACCAGCAGAAACAAAGGACAGGGGACTAGCGGGAGGGTCGAGACCCAGTACTTC. As protein: CATSRNKGQGTSGRVETQYF. The chain is built from TRBV15 and TRBJ2-5, with TRBD2 matching 16 bases. This CDR3 has 20 residues. Unmatched junction bases numbered 14, after V lost 2 bases and J lost 5 bases. CDR1 LNHNV and CDR2 YYDKDF come from the germline V gene (reference sequence). The variable domain in full, completed from reference TRBV15 and TRBJ2-5, reads DAMVIQNPRYQVTQFGKPVTLSCSQTLNHNVMYWYQQKSSQAPKLLFHYYDKDFNNEADTPDNFQSRRPNTSFCFLDIRSPGLGDTAMYLCATSRNKGQGTSGRVETQYFGPGTRLLVL.

The table lists this clone with a few counts. The chain has TRBV29-1 and TRBJ1-3, with a tentative D call TRBD1 (6 bases). The CDR3 contains 13 residues. Trimming shortened V by 5 bases and J by 3 bases, and 11 bases separated the two germline ends. Germline CDR1 and CDR2: SQVTM and ANQGSEA. CDR3 loop: CSVKTGYGNTIYF. The CDR3 region has the DNA TGCAGCGTTAAAACAGGGTATGGAAACACCATATATTTT.

The chain carries TRBV14 and TRBJ1-2; D perhaps matches TRBD1 (6 bases). This CDR3 is built from 17 residues. CDR1 and CDR2 from the germline V gene are SGHDN and FVKESK. V was pared by 3 bases and J by 6 bases, with 23 bases between. DNA for the CDR3: TGTGCCAGCAGCCACAGGAGCGGCAGGGGAGTCTATAATGGCTACACCTTC. This sequence encodes CASSHRSGRGVYNGYTF.

The chain combines TRBV6-6 with TRBJ1-5; D unclear. This CDR3 spans 15 amino acids. Per germline, CDR1 MNHNY and CDR2 SVGAGI (reference sequence). Trimming stripped 2 bases from V and 5 bases from J, with 13 bases between. CDR3 region: CASSYLAASDQPQHF. The CDR3 DNA follows: TGTGCCAGCAGTTACCTCGCGGCTTCGGATCAGCCCCAGCATTTT.

This chain uses TRBV27 with TRBJ2-1; TRBD1 aligns across 7 bases. The CDR3 spans 18 residues. Trimming removed 4 bases from V and 1 base from J; junction bases left unmatched: 13. Germline V gives CDR1 MNHEY, CDR2 SMNVEV (reference sequence). CDR3 region: CASSSRRSTGESYNEQFF. CDR3 nucleotide sequence: TGTGCCAGCAGTTCCCGCCGATCTACAGGGGAATCCTACAATGAGCAGTTCTTC.

This clone appeared once. Here the CDR3 reads CAWIVSNGNVLTF. The CDR3, as DNA: TGTGCCTGGATCGTATCGAACGGCAACGTCCTGACTTTC. The chain employs TRBV30 and TRBJ2-6; the D is unclear. Between the trimmed V and J ends, which lost 4 bases and 9 bases, there was a span of 13 bases. The CDR3 extends over 13 amino acids. Germline lookup yields CDR1 GTSNPN and CDR2 SVGIG (reference sequence).

The chain joins TRBV5-6 to TRBJ1-2; D remains ambiguous. V was shortened by 5 bases and J by 0 bases, with 5 bases between the two germline ends. The CDR3 is made up of 12 amino acids. Germline-derived CDR1 and CDR2 are SGHDT and YYEEEE. CDR3 loop: CASSRTNYGYTF. CDR3 coding DNA: TGTGCCAGCAGTCGGACTAACTATGGCTACACCTTC.

The CDR3 DNA reads as TGTGCCAGCAGTGAAATGTCAGGTCGTGGCTACACCTTC. Translating it yields CASSEMSGRGYTF. The chain joins TRBV25-1 to TRBJ1-2; the D is unclear. Trimming removed 2 bases at V and 7 bases at J, with 11 bases between. Germline V CDR1 and CDR2: MGHDK, SYGVNS. This CDR3 contains 13 residues.

The chain is built from TRBV5-1 and TRBJ2-7, with D maybe TRBD1 (6 bases). V lost 0 bases and J lost 2, with 6 bases in between. Germline CDR1 is SGHRS and CDR2 is YFSETQ. There are 13 residues in the CDR3. In DNA form, the CDR3 reads TGCGCCAGCAGCTTGGACAGGGCCTACGAGCAGTACTTC. It yields the protein CASSLDRAYEQYF.

The V gene is TRBV19, the J gene TRBJ2-1; 11 bases are shared with TRBD1. Germline loops: CDR1 LNHDA, CDR2 SQIVND (reference sequence). CDR3 length: 16 amino acids. The V segment lost 7 bases and the J segment 10 bases; nucleotides outside the gene matches: 15. The CDR3 DNA follows: TGTGCCAGTACCTATCACGGAGGACAGGGGGCGGGAGAGCAGTTCTTC. Translation: CASTYHGGQGAGEQFF.

This clone showed up just once. A junction boundary mismatches the germline segment, possibly from a read error. The rearrangement links TRBV2 to TRBJ2-4; possible D gene TRBD1, 6 bases. The CDR3 is 11 residues long. Looked up from germline, CDR1 is SNHLY and CDR2 is FYNNEI. The CDR3 reads CASRGLDSPSF. CDR3 nucleotides: TGTGCCAGCAGGGGGTTGGACAGTCCATCCTTC. The whole variable domain, remainder taken from reference TRBV2 and TRBJ2-4, is EPEVTQTPSHQVTQMGQEVILRCVPISNHLYFYWYRQILGQKVEFLVSFYNNEISEKSEIFDDQFSVERPDGSNFTLKIRSTKLEDSAMYFCASRGLDSPSFGAGTRLSVL.

This clone was recorded only once. The chain is built from TRBV28 and TRBJ1-3, with D possibly TRBD1 on 6 matching bases. V was cut by 4 bases and J by 4 bases, with 14 bases left in between. The length of the CDR3 is 15 residues. Germline assignment: CDR1 MDHEN and CDR2 SYDVKM. The CDR3 here is CASSSPGARGNTIYF. The CDR3 nucleotides read TGTGCCAGCAGTTCTCCAGGGGCTCGCGGAAACACCATATATTTT.

The chain links TRBV29-1 to TRBJ1-2; D might be TRBD1 (5 bases). The V gene's germline CDR1 is SQVTM and CDR2 ANQGSEA. The CDR3 runs to 15 residues. CDR3 nucleotides: TGCAGTGCCTCGGACATCCGGGGCGTGATCTATGGCTACACCTTC. As protein: CSASDIRGVIYGYTF. Variable domain in full (rest from reference TRBV29-1 and TRBJ1-2): SAVISQKPSRDICQRGTSLTIQCQVDSQVTMMFWYRQQPGQSLTLIATANQGSEATYESGFVIDKFPISRPNLTFSTLTVSNMSPEDSSIYLCSASDIRGVIYGYTFGSGTRLTVV.